Listed below are T cell receptor beta chains from one sample, sequenced in a study of T cell repertoires in cytomegalovirus infection. No antigen has been identified for these receptors. TCRdb analysed the reads with MiXCR anew, one entry per CDR3 protein. The sample includes some 560,000 distinct CDR3 sequences, 40% of them seen just once. Source: cultured PBMCs, taken from culture after CMV antigen stimulation. Receptors originate from a human donor in good health (CMV status not recorded). Some clones in this sample may be carry-over from other donors' samples. Both conserved end residues are part of each CDR3.

j_gene | v_gene | CDR3aa
TRBJ2-1 | TRBV12-3/TRBV12-4 | CASRGEWNNEQFF
TRBJ2-2 | TRBV19 | CASSFGLAATGELFF
TRBJ2-7 | TRBV7-9 | CASSLTLDRDPHYEQYF
TRBJ2-3 | TRBV4-1 | CASSLPSGLAGGATQYF
TRBJ2-2 | TRBV6-5 | CASGRGGVIGELFF
TRBJ1-1 | TRBV7-2 | CASSLTVGGGAFF
TRBJ1-5 | TRBV6-2/TRBV6-3 | CASGRTGGHNQPQHF
TRBJ2-1 | TRBV2 | CASSWERAGTYNEQFF
TRBJ2-7 | TRBV12-3/TRBV12-4 | CASSPAGGYNEQYF
TRBJ2-3 | TRBV11-2 | CASSIIGLRTDTQYF
TRBJ1-3 | TRBV28 | CASSRLLGNTIYF
TRBJ2-2 | TRBV7-2 | CASSPKLGTGELFF
TRBJ2-7 | TRBV7-6 | CASSLIDARQDFSYEQYF
TRBJ2-1 | TRBV4-3 | CASSQKPTSGGRSYEQFF
TRBJ2-7 | TRBV7-2 | CATAGQGAYEQYF
TRBJ1-1 | TRBV4-2 | CASSQFGESAKAFF
TRBJ1-5 | TRBV20-1 | CSASKDRENQPQHF
TRBJ2-1 | TRBV12-3/TRBV12-4 | CASGSGRREFF